These T cell receptor beta chains were read from a single sample in a study of T cell changes during pregnancy in multiple sclerosis. The method was immunoSEQ multiplex PCR; TCRdb's version includes in-frame clones alone and lacks a portion of them. This sample has around 12,000 clones, with approximately 88% found just once. The material sequenced was CD8+ T cells from peripheral blood mononuclear cells, taken in the second trimester of pregnancy. These TCRs come from a female donor in good health, enrolled as a control in a pregnancy study. Each CDR3 is given with its conserved first and last residue. D genes are given only for firm matches. Rows give clone size only sometimes, using once, few, many, or a class for an expanded clone.

>.|TRBD1|TRBV9|TRBJ2-2
CASSVPQAGGDPGELFF
TGTGCCAGCAGCGTACCCCAGGCAGGGGGTGATCCCGGGGAGCTGTTTTTT
>.|.|TRBV9|TRBJ2-2
CASSVVASHGELFF
TGTGCCAGCAGCGTAGTGGCTAGTCACGGGGAGCTGTTTTTT
>few|TRBD1|TRBV29-1|TRBJ1-4
CSVILTGATNEKLFF
TGCAGCGTAATACTGACAGGGGCAACTAATGAAAAACTGTTTTTT
>.|TRBD1|TRBV11-3|TRBJ2-3
CAKAGTGGLDTQYF
TGTGCCAAAGCCGGGACAGGGGGCTTAGATACGCAGTATTTT
>.|TRBD2|TRBV9|TRBJ2-5
CASSVDGLAGGETQYF
TGTGCCAGCAGCGTTGATGGACTAGCGGGTGGAGAGACCCAGTACTTC
>.|TRBD1|TRBV30|TRBJ2-3
CAWSVQGSKDTQYF
TGTGCCTGGAGTGTACAGGGGAGTAAAGATACGCAGTATTTT
>.|TRBD2|TRBV19|TRBJ2-1
CASSIGLVYTEQFF
TGTGCCAGTAGTATTGGACTAGTCTACACTGAGCAGTTCTTC
>.|.|TRBV28|TRBJ1-3
CASTRGYADTIYF
TGTGCCAGCACCCGGGGGTATGCAGACACCATATATTTT
>once|.|TRBV6-1|TRBJ2-1
CASSEPNQGSRPNEQFF
TGTGCCAGCAGTGAACCGAATCAGGGTAGTAGGCCGAATGAGCAGTTCTTC
>.|.|TRBV5-5|TRBJ1-6
CASSLAFRVGRESPLHF
TGTGCCAGCAGCTTGGCCTTCAGGGTGGGCAGGGAATCACCCCTCCACTTT
>.|TRBD1|TRBV11-2|TRBJ2-1
CASSPQGALFSYNEQFF
TGTGCCAGCAGCCCCCAGGGGGCCCTTTTCTCCTACAATGAGCAGTTCTTC
>.|.|TRBV6-1|TRBJ1-5
CASSEVAGSGNQPQHF
TGTGCCAGCAGTGAAGTGGCGGGGTCGGGCAATCAGCCCCAGCATTTT
>.|.|TRBV30|TRBJ2-3
CAWSVCLVCASTDTQYF
TGTGCCTGGAGTGTATGCCTTGTCTGCGCTAGCACAGATACGCAGTATTTT
>once|TRBD2|TRBV13|TRBJ2-2
CASSLGRGGIFNTGELFF
TGTGCCAGCAGCTTAGGGCGGGGGGGTATATTCAACACCGGGGAGCTGTTTTTT
>.|.|TRBV30|TRBJ1-1
CAWSHIPAKESEAFF
TGTGCCTGGAGTCATATACCGGCCAAGGAGAGTGAAGCTTTCTTT
>.|TRBD1|TRBV11-2|TRBJ1-1
CASSRRTGIDTEAFF
TGTGCCAGCAGCCGGAGGACAGGGATCGACACTGAAGCTTTCTTT
>.|TRBD1|TRBV4-3|TRBJ2-6
CASSQDPPRGQGPGANVLTF
TGCGCCAGCAGCCAAGACCCCCCCCGTGGACAGGGGCCTGGGGCCAACGTCCTGACTTTC
>large|.|TRBV21-1|TRBJ1-5
CASSKGKGQPQHF
TGTGCCAGCAGCAAAGGGAAGGGGCAGCCCCAGCATTTT
>.|.|TRBV5-6|TRBJ2-7
CASSLEADKSSYEQYF
TGTGCCAGCAGCTTGGAGGCAGACAAAAGCTCCTACGAGCAGTACTTC
>.|.|TRBV4-2|TRBJ2-4
CASSQQEGSGNIQYF
TGTGCCAGCAGCCAACAGGAGGGAAGTGGAAACATTCAGTACTTC
>.|.|TRBV27|TRBJ2-2
CASSFPGGMGPGELFF
TGTGCCAGCAGTTTTCCCGGAGGGATGGGCCCCGGGGAGCTGTTTTTT
>.|TRBD1|TRBV7-6|TRBJ2-1
CASTPGTGGINEQFF
TGTGCCAGCACTCCGGGGACAGGGGGTATTAATGAGCAGTTCTTC
>.|.|TRBV27|TRBJ2-7
CASRDFSYEQYF
TGTGCCAGCAGGGACTTTTCCTACGAGCAGTACTTC
>.|TRBD2|TRBV25-1|TRBJ2-5
CASSDPVSGEETQYF
TGTGCCAGCAGTGATCCCGTTAGCGGGGAAGAGACCCAGTACTTC
>.|TRBD2|TRBV27|TRBJ2-5
CASSLGSGGETQYF
TGTGCCAGCAGTCTCGGAAGCGGGGGGGAGACCCAGTACTTC
>.|TRBD2|TRBV5-6|TRBJ2-5
CASSLWAGLAGSKETQYF
TGTGCCAGCAGCTTATGGGCCGGGCTAGCGGGTTCTAAAGAGACCCAGTACTTC
>.|TRBD2|TRBV5-1|TRBJ2-5
CASSWGGLAPQETQYF
TGCGCCAGCAGCTGGGGGGGACTAGCGCCCCAAGAGACCCAGTACTTC
>.|.|TRBV7-3|TRBJ2-5
CASSFGGVETQYF
TGTGCCAGCAGCTTTGGAGGGGTCGAGACCCAGTACTTC
>.|TRBD1|TRBV7-9|TRBJ2-5
CASSLTGGTAETQYF
TGTGCCAGCAGCTTAACAGGGGGAACCGCGGAGACCCAGTACTTC